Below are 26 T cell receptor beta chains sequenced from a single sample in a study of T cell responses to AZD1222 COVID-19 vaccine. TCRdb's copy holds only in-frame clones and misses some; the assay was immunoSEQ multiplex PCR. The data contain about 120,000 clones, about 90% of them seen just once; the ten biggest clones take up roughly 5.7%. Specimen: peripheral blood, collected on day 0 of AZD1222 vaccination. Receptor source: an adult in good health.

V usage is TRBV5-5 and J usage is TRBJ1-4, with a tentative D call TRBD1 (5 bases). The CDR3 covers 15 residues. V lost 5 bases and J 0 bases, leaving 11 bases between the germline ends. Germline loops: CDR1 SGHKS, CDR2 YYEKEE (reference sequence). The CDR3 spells CASRSLGATNEKLFF. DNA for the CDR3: TGTGCCAGCAGATCTTTGGGGGCAACTAATGAAAAACTGTTTTTT.

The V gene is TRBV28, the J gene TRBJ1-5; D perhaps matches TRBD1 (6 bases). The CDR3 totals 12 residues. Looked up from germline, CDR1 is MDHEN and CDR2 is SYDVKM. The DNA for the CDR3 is TGTGGGGGGGGGCGAGGCAATCAGCCCCAGCATTTT. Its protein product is CGGGRGNQPQHF.

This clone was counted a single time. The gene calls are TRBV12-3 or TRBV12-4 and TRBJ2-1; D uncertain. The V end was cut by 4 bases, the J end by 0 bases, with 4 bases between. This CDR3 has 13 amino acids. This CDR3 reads CASSSSSYNEQFF. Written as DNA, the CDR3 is TGTGCCAGCAGTTCGAGCTCCTACAATGAGCAGTTCTTC.

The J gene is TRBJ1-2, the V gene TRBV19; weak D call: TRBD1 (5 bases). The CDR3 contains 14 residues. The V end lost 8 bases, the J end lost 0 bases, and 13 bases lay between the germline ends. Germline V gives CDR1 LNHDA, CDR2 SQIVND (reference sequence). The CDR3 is CASGEWGSNYGYTF. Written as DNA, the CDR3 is TGTGCCAGTGGGGAGTGGGGGTCTAACTATGGCTACACCTTC. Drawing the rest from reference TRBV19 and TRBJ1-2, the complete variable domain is DGGITQSPKYLFRKEGQNVTLSCEQNLNHDAMYWYRQDPGQGLRLIYYSQIVNDFQKGDIAEGYSVSREKKESFPLTVTSAQKNPTAFYLCASGEWGSNYGYTFGSGTRLTVV.

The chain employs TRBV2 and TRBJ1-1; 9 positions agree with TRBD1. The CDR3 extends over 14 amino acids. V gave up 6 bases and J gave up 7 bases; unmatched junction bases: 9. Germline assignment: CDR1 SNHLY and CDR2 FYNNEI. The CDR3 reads CASRAPGQGGEAFF. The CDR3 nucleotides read TGTGCCAGCAGAGCACCGGGACAGGGTGGTGAAGCTTTCTTT.

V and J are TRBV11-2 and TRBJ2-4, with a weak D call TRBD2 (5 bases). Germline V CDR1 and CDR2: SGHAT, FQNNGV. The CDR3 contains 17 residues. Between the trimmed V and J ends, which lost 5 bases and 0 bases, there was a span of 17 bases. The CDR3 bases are TGTGCCAGCAGCCCGGCCGGAGGATCGATAGCCAAAAACATTCAGTACTTC. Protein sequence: CASSPAGGSIAKNIQYF.

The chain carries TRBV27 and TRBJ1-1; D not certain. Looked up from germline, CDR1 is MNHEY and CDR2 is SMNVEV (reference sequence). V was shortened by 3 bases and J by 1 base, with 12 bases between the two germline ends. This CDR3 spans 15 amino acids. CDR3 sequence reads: CASSFWSSRNTEAFF. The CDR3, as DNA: TGTGCCAGCAGTTTCTGGTCCAGCAGGAACACTGAAGCTTTCTTT.

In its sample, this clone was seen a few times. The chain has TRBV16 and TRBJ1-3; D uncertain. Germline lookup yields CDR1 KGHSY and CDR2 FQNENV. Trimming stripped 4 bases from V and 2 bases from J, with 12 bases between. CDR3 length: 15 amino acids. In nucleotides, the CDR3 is TGTGCCAGCAGCCTTCCCCCGGGGACTGGAAACACCATATATTTT. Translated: CASSLPPGTGNTIYF.

The CDR3 nucleotides read TGTGCCAGCAGTTTCTCCGTTGGGGTAACTGAAGCTTTCTTT. Translated, it gives CASSFSVGVTEAFF. The chain joins TRBV27 to TRBJ1-1; D call uncertain. V was cut by 3 bases and J by 5 bases, with 13 bases left in between. The CDR3 has 14 amino acids. In germline, CDR1 is MNHEY, CDR2 SMNVEV (reference sequence).

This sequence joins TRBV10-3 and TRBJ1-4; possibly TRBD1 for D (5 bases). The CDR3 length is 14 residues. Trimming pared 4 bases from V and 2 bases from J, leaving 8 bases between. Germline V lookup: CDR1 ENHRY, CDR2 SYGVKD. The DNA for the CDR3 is TGTGCCATCAGTGTGGGGGGGACTAATGAAAAACTGTTTTTT. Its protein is CAISVGGTNEKLFF.

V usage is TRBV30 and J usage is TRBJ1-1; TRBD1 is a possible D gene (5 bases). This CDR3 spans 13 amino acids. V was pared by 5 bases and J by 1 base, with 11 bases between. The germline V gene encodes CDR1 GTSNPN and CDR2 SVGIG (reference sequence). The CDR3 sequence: CAWVWQGNTEAFF. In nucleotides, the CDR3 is TGTGCCTGGGTTTGGCAGGGGAACACTGAAGCTTTCTTT.

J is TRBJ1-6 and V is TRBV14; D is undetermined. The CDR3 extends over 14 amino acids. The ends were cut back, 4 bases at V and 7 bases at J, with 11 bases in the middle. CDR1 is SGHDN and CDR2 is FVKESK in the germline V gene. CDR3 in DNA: TGTGCCAGCAGCCGGAGAGGTGGAAATTCACCCCTCCACTTT. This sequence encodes CASSRRGGNSPLHF.

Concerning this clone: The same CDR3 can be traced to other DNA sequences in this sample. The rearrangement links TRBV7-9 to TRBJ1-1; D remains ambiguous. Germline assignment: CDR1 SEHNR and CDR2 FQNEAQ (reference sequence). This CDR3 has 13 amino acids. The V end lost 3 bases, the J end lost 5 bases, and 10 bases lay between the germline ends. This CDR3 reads CASSLGVGTEAFF. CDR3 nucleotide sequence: TGTGCCAGCAGCTTGGGAGTGGGTACTGAAGCTTTCTTT. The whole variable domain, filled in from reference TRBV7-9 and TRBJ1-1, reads DTGVSQNPRHKITKRGQNVTFRCDPISEHNRLYWYRQTLGQGPEFLTYFQNEAQLEKSRLLSDRFSAERPKGSFSTLEIQRTEQGDSAMYLCASSLGVGTEAFFGQGTRLTVV.

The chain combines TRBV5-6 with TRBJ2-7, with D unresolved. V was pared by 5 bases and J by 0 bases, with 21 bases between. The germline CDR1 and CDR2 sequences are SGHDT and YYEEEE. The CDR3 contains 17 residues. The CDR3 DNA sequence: TGTGCCAGCAGACCCATGGGTGGTCCCAAAGCCTCCTACGAGCAGTACTTC. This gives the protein CASRPMGGPKASYEQYF.

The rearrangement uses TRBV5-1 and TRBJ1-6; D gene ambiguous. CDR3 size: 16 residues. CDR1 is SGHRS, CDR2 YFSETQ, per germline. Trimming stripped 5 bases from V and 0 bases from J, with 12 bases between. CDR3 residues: CASSHGSSSYNSPLHF. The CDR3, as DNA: TGCGCCAGCAGTCACGGGAGTAGCTCCTATAATTCACCCCTCCACTTT.

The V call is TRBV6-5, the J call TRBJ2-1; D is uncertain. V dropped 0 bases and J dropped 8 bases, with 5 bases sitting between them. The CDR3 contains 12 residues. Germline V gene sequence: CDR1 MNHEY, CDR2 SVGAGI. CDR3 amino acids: CASSYSRDEQFF. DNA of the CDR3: TGTGCCAGCAGTTACTCGAGAGATGAGCAGTTCTTC.

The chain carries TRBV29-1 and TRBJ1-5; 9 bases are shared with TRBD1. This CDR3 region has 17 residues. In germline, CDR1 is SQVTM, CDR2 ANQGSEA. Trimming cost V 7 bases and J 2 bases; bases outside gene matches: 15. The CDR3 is CSAKQGAPFKGNQPQHF. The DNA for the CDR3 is TGCAGCGCAAAACAGGGGGCTCCTTTTAAGGGCAATCAGCCCCAGCATTTT.

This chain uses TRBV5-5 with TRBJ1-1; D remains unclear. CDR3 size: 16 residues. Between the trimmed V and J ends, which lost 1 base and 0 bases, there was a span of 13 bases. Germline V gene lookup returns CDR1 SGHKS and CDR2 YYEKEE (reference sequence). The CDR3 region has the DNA TGTGCCAGCAGCTTGTTTTCTGGGATCATGAACACTGAAGCTTTCTTT. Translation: CASSLFSGIMNTEAFF.

Here the CDR3 DNA reads TGCAGTGCTCAGGACAATCGGGTCCTCCACTTT. It encodes CSAQDNRVLHF. The chain links TRBV20-1 to TRBJ1-6; TRBD1 is a possible D gene (5 bases). The CDR3 is 11 amino acids. The V gene lost 5 bases and the J gene lost 15 bases, with 14 bases spanning the gap. The germline CDR1 and CDR2 sequences are DFQATT and SNEGSKA (reference sequence).

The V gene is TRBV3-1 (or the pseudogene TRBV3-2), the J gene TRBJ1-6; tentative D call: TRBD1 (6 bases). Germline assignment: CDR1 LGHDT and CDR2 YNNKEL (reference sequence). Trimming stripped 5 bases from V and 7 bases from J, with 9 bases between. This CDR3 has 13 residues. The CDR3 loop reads CASSKTGNSPLHF. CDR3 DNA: TGTGCCAGCAGCAAAACAGGGAATTCACCCCTCCACTTT.

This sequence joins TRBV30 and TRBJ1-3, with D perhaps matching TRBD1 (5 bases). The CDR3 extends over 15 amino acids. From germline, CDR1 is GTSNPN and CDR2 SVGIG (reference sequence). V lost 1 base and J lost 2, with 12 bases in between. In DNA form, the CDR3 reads TGTGCCTGGAGTGAGTTAGGGGTAGCTGGAAACACCATATATTTT. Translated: CAWSELGVAGNTIYF. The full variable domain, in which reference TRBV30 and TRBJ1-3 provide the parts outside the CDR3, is SQTIHQWPATLVQPVGSPLSLECTVEGTSNPNLYWYRQAAGRGLQLLFYSVGIGQISSEVPQNLSASRPQDRQFILSSKKLLLSDSGFYLCAWSELGVAGNTIYFGEGSWLTVV.

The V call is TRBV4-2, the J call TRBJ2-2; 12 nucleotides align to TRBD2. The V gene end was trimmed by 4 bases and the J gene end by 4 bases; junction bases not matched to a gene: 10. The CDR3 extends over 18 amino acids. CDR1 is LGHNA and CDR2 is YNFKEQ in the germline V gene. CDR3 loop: CASSLSTSGGRPTGELFF. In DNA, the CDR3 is TGTGCCAGCAGCCTATCGACTAGCGGGGGCCGACCCACCGGGGAGCTGTTTTTT.

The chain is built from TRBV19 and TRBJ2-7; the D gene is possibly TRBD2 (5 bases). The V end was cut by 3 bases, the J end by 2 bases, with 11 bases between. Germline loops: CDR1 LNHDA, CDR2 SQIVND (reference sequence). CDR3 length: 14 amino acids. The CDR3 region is CASSIGLGTYEQYF. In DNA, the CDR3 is TGTGCCAGTAGTATCGGACTCGGGACCTACGAGCAGTACTTC.

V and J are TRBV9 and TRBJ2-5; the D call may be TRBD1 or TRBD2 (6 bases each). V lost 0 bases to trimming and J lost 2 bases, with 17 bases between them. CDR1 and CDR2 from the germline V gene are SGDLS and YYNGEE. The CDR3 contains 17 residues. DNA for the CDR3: TGTGCCAGCAGCGTAGGGGCGATGGGGGGCTGGCAAGAGACCCAGTACTTC. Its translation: CASSVGAMGGWQETQYF.

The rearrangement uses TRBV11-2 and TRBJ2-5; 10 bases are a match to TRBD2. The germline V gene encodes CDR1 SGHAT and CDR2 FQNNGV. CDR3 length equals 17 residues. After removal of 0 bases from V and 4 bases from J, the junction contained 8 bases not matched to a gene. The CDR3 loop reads CASSLDRDLAGAETQYF. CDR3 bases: TGTGCCAGCAGCTTAGATCGGGATCTAGCGGGAGCAGAGACCCAGTACTTC.

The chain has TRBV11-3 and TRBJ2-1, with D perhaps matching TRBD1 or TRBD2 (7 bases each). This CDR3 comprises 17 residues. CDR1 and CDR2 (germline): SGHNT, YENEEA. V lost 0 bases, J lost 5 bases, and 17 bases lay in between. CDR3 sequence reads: CASSLDWRQGGNNEQFF. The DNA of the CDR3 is TGTGCCAGCAGCTTAGATTGGCGGCAGGGGGGGAACAATGAGCAGTTCTTC.